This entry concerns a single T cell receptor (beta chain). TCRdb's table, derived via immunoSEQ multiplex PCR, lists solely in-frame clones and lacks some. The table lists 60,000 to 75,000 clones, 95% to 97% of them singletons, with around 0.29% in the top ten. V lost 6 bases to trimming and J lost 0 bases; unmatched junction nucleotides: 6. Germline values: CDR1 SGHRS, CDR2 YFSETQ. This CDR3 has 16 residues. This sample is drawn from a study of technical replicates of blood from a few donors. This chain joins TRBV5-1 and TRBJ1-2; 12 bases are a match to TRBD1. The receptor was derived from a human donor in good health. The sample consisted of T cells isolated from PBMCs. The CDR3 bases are TGCGCCAGCACCGAGGGACAGGGGGCAGCTAACTATGGCTACACCTTC. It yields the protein CASTEGQGAANYGYTF.